Given below is one T cell receptor beta chain in context. CDR3 size: 13 residues. Germline V gives CDR1 DFQATT, CDR2 SNEGSKA (reference sequence). Trimming took 4 bases from V and 3 from J; bases not matched to a gene: 6. This entry belongs to a study of blood T cells in healthy people across ages. A second PCR of 7 to 11 cycles used a sample-barcoded 5' primer and a J-beta primer mix. A single record per CDR3 protein comes from TCRdb applying MiXCR to the 5' RACE reads. In the table there are more than 1 million distinct CDR3 sequences, more than 40% of which are singletons. V gene TRBV20-1 combines with J gene TRBJ2-7, with 7 positions matching TRBD1. Material for sequencing was blood. This clonotype originated in a woman aged 55-70 years in good health. This chain's CDR3 is CSAKTGILYEQYF. Written as DNA, the CDR3 is TGCAGTGCTAAGACAGGGATCCTCTACGAGCAGTACTTC.